The next 18 T cell receptor beta chains were all read from a single sample in a study of blood T cell repertoires in COVID-19. Clones were read by immunoSEQ multiplex PCR, and TCRdb kept only the in-frame ones, dropping some. Of about 78,000 clones listed, roughly 86% are singletons. The specimen sequenced was peripheral blood. The receptors come from a woman aged 55-70 years with acute or convalescent COVID-19.

The V call is TRBV6-5, the J call TRBJ2-3; TRBD2 matches at 8 bases. Losses at the gene ends were 0 bases for V and 1 base for J; bases not matched to a gene: 0. The CDR3 contains 15 residues. CDR1 is MNHEY, CDR2 SVGAGI, per germline. Here the CDR3 reads CASSYSRGGTDTQYF. The CDR3 DNA is TGTGCCAGCAGTTACTCGCGGGGGGGCACAGATACGCAGTATTTT.

This clone was seen only a few times. The genes are TRBV27 and TRBJ1-2; TRBD1 aligns across 8 bases. CDR3 length: 15 amino acids. The germline gives CDR1 MNHEY, CDR2 SMNVEV (reference sequence). V shed 8 bases, J shed 5 bases, and the junction held 13 bases outside the gene matches. In nucleotides, the CDR3 is TGTGCCAGCGCCCCGGGACAGGCCGGCGGGTATGGCTACACCTTC. It codes for CASAPGQAGGYGYTF.

The chain carries TRBV5-5 and TRBJ2-7; the D gene is possibly TRBD2 (5 bases). The CDR3 runs 14 residues. Germline loops: CDR1 SGHKS, CDR2 YYEKEE (reference sequence). V lost 0 bases, J lost 6 bases, and 13 bases lay in between. CDR3 protein: CASSLGYGELEQYF. The CDR3 bases are TGTGCCAGCAGCTTGGGCTACGGGGAACTCGAGCAGTACTTC. Filled out from reference TRBV5-5 and TRBJ2-7, the complete variable domain reads DAGVTQSPTHLIKTRGQQVTLRCSPISGHKSVSWYQQVLGQGPQFIFQYYEKEERGRGNFPDRFSARQFPNYSSELNVNALLLGDSALYLCASSLGYGELEQYFGPGTRLTVT.

The chain couples TRBV6-5 to TRBJ1-4, with D hard to call. Germline V gives CDR1 MNHEY, CDR2 SVGAGI. With 3 bases removed from V and 7 bases from J, the gap between germline ends came to 12 bases. The CDR3 is 14 residues long. The CDR3 reads CASSYFARSEKLFF. Written as DNA, the CDR3 is TGTGCCAGCAGTTATTTCGCGAGGAGTGAAAAACTGTTTTTT.

The chain joins TRBV4-2 to TRBJ2-1; D possibly corresponds to TRBD2 (5 bases). CDR3 length: 16 residues. With 0 bases removed from V and 7 bases from J, the gap between germline ends came to 16 bases. Germline CDR1 and CDR2: LGHNA and YNFKEQ. Here the CDR3 DNA reads TGTGCCAGCAGCCAAGAATCTTCAAACACGGGGAATGAGCAGTTCTTC. Translation: CASSQESSNTGNEQFF.

J is TRBJ1-2 and V is TRBV27; TRBD1 agrees at 12 bases. The CDR3 extends over 16 amino acids. V dropped 4 bases and J dropped 5; count of bases not matched to a gene: 8. In germline, CDR1 is MNHEY, CDR2 SMNVEV (reference sequence). CDR3: CASSSHPGQGAYGYTF. In nucleotides, the CDR3 is TGTGCCAGCAGTTCTCACCCGGGACAGGGGGCATATGGCTACACCTTC.

This rearrangement joins TRBV7-9 to TRBJ1-1; no definite D call. This CDR3 has 15 amino acids. The V end was cut by 5 bases, the J end by 2 bases, with 15 bases between. From germline, CDR1 is SEHNR and CDR2 FQNEAQ (reference sequence). The CDR3 loop reads CASSPPTWVNTEAFF. CDR3 bases: TGTGCCAGCAGCCCCCCGACATGGGTAAACACTGAAGCTTTCTTT.

The sample holds one count of this clone. The chain carries TRBV5-1 and TRBJ2-1, with 7 bases lining up with TRBD2. V lost 4 bases, J lost 0 bases, and 4 bases stayed unmatched. The CDR3 covers 15 residues. Germline CDR1 and CDR2: SGHRS and YFSETQ. CDR3 loop: CASSLTSASYNEQFF. The DNA of the CDR3 is TGCGCCAGCAGCCTAACTAGCGCCTCCTACAATGAGCAGTTCTTC.

This CDR3 is CASSKGGRAVVLGNQPQHF. The CDR3 nucleotides read TGTGCCAGCAGCAAAGGGGGCAGGGCCGTCGTTTTGGGTAATCAGCCCCAGCATTTT. V usage is TRBV7-9 and J usage is TRBJ1-5; the match to TRBD1 covers 7 bases. The CDR3 consists of 19 residues. Losses at the gene ends were 5 bases for V and 4 bases for J; bases not matched to a gene: 20. In germline, CDR1 is SEHNR, CDR2 FQNEAQ (reference sequence).

This clone has just one count. V gene TRBV2 combines with J gene TRBJ1-1; D is uncertain. This CDR3 is built from 16 residues. Trimming took 1 base from V and 0 from J, leaving 12 bases between them. Germline V gene lookup returns CDR1 SNHLY and CDR2 FYNNEI. CDR3 nucleotide sequence: TGTGCCAGCAGTGAAGGTGTCAGGTTGATGAACACTGAAGCTTTCTTT. Encoded protein: CASSEGVRLMNTEAFF. The variable domain in full, with the rest retrieved from reference TRBV2 and TRBJ1-1, is EPEVTQTPSHQVTQMGQEVILRCVPISNHLYFYWYRQILGQKVEFLVSFYNNEISEKSEIFDDQFSVERPDGSNFTLKIRSTKLEDSAMYFCASSEGVRLMNTEAFFGQGTRLTVV.

The V and J genes are TRBV6-2 or TRBV6-3 and TRBJ2-2; D gene ambiguous. The CDR3 covers 13 residues. Germline V lookup: CDR1 MNHEY, CDR2 SVGEGT. The V gene lost 5 bases and the J gene lost 6 bases, with 10 bases spanning the gap. The chain's CDR3 is CASSLWRAGELFF. In DNA form, the CDR3 reads TGTGCCAGCAGTCTCTGGAGAGCCGGGGAGCTGTTTTTT.

The chain has TRBV12-3 or TRBV12-4 and TRBJ1-1, with D possibly being TRBD1 (6 bases). This CDR3 has 13 residues. V was shortened by 5 bases and J by 1 base, with 8 bases between the two germline ends. The CDR3 DNA follows: TGTGCCAGCAGTGGACAGACGAACACTGAAGCTTTCTTT. This translates into CASSGQTNTEAFF.

The rearrangement uses TRBV18 and TRBJ2-7; TRBD1 agrees at 10 bases. After removal of 3 bases from V and 3 bases from J, the junction contained 5 bases not matched to a gene. The CDR3 runs to 15 residues. Germline CDR1 reads KGHSH; CDR2 reads LQKENI. CDR3: CASSPGDRGLYEQYF. CDR3 nucleotides: TGTGCCAGCTCACCTGGGGACAGGGGACTCTACGAGCAGTACTTC.

The chain employs TRBV10-3 and TRBJ2-7, with 9 nucleotides matching TRBD1. Germline assignment: CDR1 ENHRY and CDR2 SYGVKD. The CDR3 consists of 16 residues. The ends lost 2 bases at V and 0 bases at J; junction bases unmatched: 5. The CDR3 DNA reads as TGTGCCATCAGTGAGCCACAGGGGGCGACCTCCTACGAGCAGTACTTC. Protein: CAISEPQGATSYEQYF.

CDR3 amino acids: CASSLLGRDEAFF. CDR3 nucleotides: TGTGCCAGCAGTTTATTGGGGAGGGATGAAGCTTTCTTT. J is TRBJ1-1 and V is TRBV27; D unclear. Trimming took off 1 base at V and 7 bases at J, with 10 bases between the two ends. Looked up from germline, CDR1 is MNHEY and CDR2 is SMNVEV (reference sequence). The CDR3 is 13 residues long.

This clone was detected only once. This chain connects TRBV30 to TRBJ2-7, with 7 nucleotides matching TRBD1. The CDR3 runs 14 residues. Losses at the gene ends were 7 bases for V and 1 base for J; bases not matched to a gene: 10. Germline V gene data show CDR1 as GTSNPN and CDR2 as SVGIG (reference sequence). The CDR3 spells CALEVGTDSYEQYF. The CDR3 DNA reads as TGTGCCTTGGAAGTCGGGACAGATTCCTACGAGCAGTACTTC.

This sequence joins TRBV19 and TRBJ1-4, with TRBD1 matching 9 bases. Germline CDR1 reads LNHDA; CDR2 reads SQIVND (reference sequence). The CDR3 has 16 residues. The J segment lost 7 bases and the V segment lost 7 bases, leaving 13 bases of the junction unmatched. The CDR3 loop reads CASTRDRDGYREKLFF. CDR3 DNA: TGTGCCAGTACTCGGGACAGGGACGGATATCGTGAAAAACTGTTTTTT. Full variable domain (rest looked up from reference TRBV19 and TRBJ1-4): DGGITQSPKYLFRKEGQNVTLSCEQNLNHDAMYWYRQDPGQGLRLIYYSQIVNDFQKGDIAEGYSVSREKKESFPLTVTSAQKNPTAFYLCASTRDRDGYREKLFFGSGTQLSVL.

This clone was observed once. The V gene is TRBV7-6, the J gene TRBJ2-1; 12 bases are shared with TRBD2. CDR3 length: 16 amino acids. After removal of 2 bases from V and 4 bases from J, the junction contained 3 bases not matched to a gene. Germline V gene data show CDR1 as SGHVS and CDR2 as FNYEAQ. DNA for the CDR3: TGTGCCAGCAGCTTATGGACTAGCGGGGAGTACAATGAGCAGTTCTTC. Protein: CASSLWTSGEYNEQFF.